Included here is one TCR beta chain sequence, with context. There is no known antigen for this receptor. There are no base qualities to consult, and no much larger clone falls within one base. The germline V and J ends show losses of 5 bases and 7 bases respectively, and no gene match explains 5 bases of the junction. From cysteine to phenylalanine, the CDR3 is 13 amino acids long. Kept here is only the CDR3 DNA, which spans 39 bases and is read in frame from base 1. As encoded in the germline V gene, CDR1 is LGHNT while CDR2 is FRNRAP. This sample was taken from a study of cytomegalovirus exposure and HLA in healthy donors (dated by TCRdb to about 2017). Background for the entire study: In an earlier analysis of 587 of the donors, around 290 Gb of sequence data and 90 million to 120 million unique TCR beta sequences from 150 million to 200 million T cells were reported. All discovery cohort repertoires had been generated on a single sequencing platform. The study combined high-throughput TCR immunosequencing, statistical association of individual TCRs with disease status, and machine learning to predict cytomegalovirus infection status. The study profiled the T cell repertoires of under 700 subjects by immunosequencing and related them to cytomegalovirus serostatus. In the later analysis, no new phenotypic data were used to find candidate immune exposures; instead, reliance was placed on TCR beta sequences and their occurrence across donors. Typing coverage varied by locus: about 629-630 donors for A, B, C, DRB1 and DQB1; roughly 560 for DQA1; 606 for DPA1; approximately 490 for DPB1. A separate validation cohort of about 110 different subjects was used in addition to the roughly 720-subject first cohort. HLA typing included class I and class II loci at four-digit resolution. On average, around 200,000 unique TCR beta nucleotide sequences were sequenced per donor among about 400 genotyped donors of the cohort, with about 17% of those sequences being non-productive. The genetic ancestry cluster associated with self-reported Caucasian donors included about 81% of the approximately 400 genotyped donors. An earlier analysis of approximately 500 of the donors applied high-throughput TCR beta sequencing to assess whether each TCR beta V gene segment acted as functional or pseudogenic. The study aimed to test whether signatures of past pathogen exposure could be identified by cataloging public T cell receptors. A later analysis re-examined previously published TCR beta repertoires from more than 650 donors and added high-resolution HLA genotyping to investigate patterns of TCR occurrence. About five DR-DQ haplotypes were handled as single units for association and clustering because linkage in the cohort was strong. An early release that covered about 600 HLA-typed donors contained around 300 gigabases of sequencing data and 75 million to 100 million unique TCR sequences. A later genetic analysis used genome-wide SNP genotypes for about three fifths of the 666 donors, treating that subset as a discovery cohort. Alongside the repertoire data, information on donor age, sex, ethnicity and CMV serostatus was compiled. The full study reports these points: Because some donors lacked HLA typing at each locus, the association tests relied only on the typed subset. A later analysis found that TCR association rates varied across HLA loci, with DRB1 alleles showing the most associated TCRs and HLA-C alleles the fewest. A further reported finding was that TCR beta sequences accurately predicted the HLA-A and HLA-B alleles for most subjects in the first cohort. According to a later analysis, most CMV-associated TCR beta chains appeared to be HLA-restricted, and the HLA associations seemed to be driven largely by CMV exposure. Presence/absence analyses assumed roughly uniform sequencing depth across donors, an assumption that may not hold. Only TCR beta chains were sequenced in this cohort, and the absence of alpha or paired-chain data limited detectable features. A group of highly shared sequence variants was considered likely to be a technical artifact of the sequencing pipeline. In a later analysis, some 18,000 TCR beta sequences were associated with specific HLA alleles at a false discovery rate of 0.05. According to the authors, the approach could potentially be generalized to other disease states and immunological phenotypes. Because counts were too low, under 20 rarely observed V segments, including chromosome 9 orphons, were left out of the earlier analysis of 587 of the donors. In a later analysis, HLA-associated TCR beta chains showed more clonal expansion and lower generation probabilities than non-associated chains that were equally common. Linkage disequilibrium might explain the correlated functional status among segregating V segments, but an unknown experimental factor could not be ruled out. In a later genetic analysis, a missense DCLRE1C variant was associated with V-gene and J-gene trimming of TCR beta chains, and the association was replicated in an independent cohort. In vitro tests confirmed that three of the cytomegalovirus-associated TCR beta chains recognize cytomegalovirus antigens. When HLA alleles, especially DR and DQ, strongly co-occurred, TCR associations were difficult to assign to individual alleles. Most TCR sequences were observed very rarely across donors, whereas some public TCRs were present in many individuals. In a later analysis, several top co-occurrence clusters were reported to appear linked to parvovirus B19, influenza, CMV and Epstein-Barr virus. Because the 87-base-pair reads could not distinguish some IMGT-functional V segments, including TRBV6-2 and TRBV6-3, those segments were excluded. The study gave a list of about 150 TCR beta chains associated with cytomegalovirus. The classifier was reported to diagnose cytomegalovirus status with high specificity and sensitivity in both the original and validation cohorts. According to a later genetic analysis, donors in an Asian-associated ancestry cluster had fewer N-insertions in productive TCRs than the approximately 670-donor mean. In an earlier analysis of 587 of the donors, most TCR beta V segments were observed in productive rearrangements about 87% or about 30% of the time, broadly matching IMGT annotations. CMV serostatus was the only immune exposure information available for the cohort.

Library prep was done by the immunoSEQ multiplex PCR assay. The multiplex PCR relied on a mix of 60 forward primers for TCR Vbeta segments and 13 reverse primers for TCR Jbeta segments. A multiplex PCR assay on genomic DNA amplified the CDR3 region of rearranged TCR beta genes. The amplified TCR beta libraries were sequenced on the Illumina HiSeq System as 87-base-pair reads. For the original study's pipeline: Across the 500 to 750 repertoires, a later analysis counted tens of millions of unique TCR beta chains, 8.5 million to 12 million of which were shared by at least two donors. To remove PCR and sequencing errors, raw reads were error-corrected and collapsed into unique sequences using a nearest-neighbor algorithm that merged closely related sequences. CDR3 sequences were aligned to IMGT reference sequences to assign V, D and J gene segments. For a sequence to be retained, a match of at least six nucleotides was required to both a V gene segment and a J gene segment. A rearrangement counted as productive if the CDR3 had no stop codons and remained in frame with V and J, and every other rearrangement counted as non-productive. Following IMGT convention, CDR3 was defined as the stretch from the second conserved V-encoded cysteine to the conserved J-encoded phenylalanine. The earlier analysis of 587 of the donors excluded sequences that lacked an unambiguous match to a single V gene segment. An earlier analysis of 550 to 650 of the donors classified V segments as functional when productive rearrangements were above 56.7% and as segregating when the standard deviation between donors was above 5%. A statistical classification framework was built for diagnosing cytomegalovirus status from the catalog of TCR beta chain sequences. In a later analysis, V and J genes were assigned by comparing TCR nucleotide sequences against IMGT/GENE-DB human TR gene sequences. Using the TCRdist pipeline, a later analysis assigned CDR3 sequences along with most-parsimonious VDJ recombination scenarios. In a later analysis, each TCR beta chain was defined by its CDR3 amino acid sequence together with its V-gene family, and reads lacking a unique V-gene family were excluded. To address suspected cross-contamination and a sequencing artifact, a later analysis removed around 600 highly shared, low-generation-probability nucleotide sequences. In a later analysis, a clonal expansion index for each public chain was calculated from normalized within-repertoire ranks of inferred template counts. Generation probabilities in a later analysis came from a VDJ recombination model fitted to out-of-frame rearrangements, and those results were checked against IGoR. Hypergeometric tests were used in a later analysis to score TCR-TCR, TCR-HLA and TCR-CMV co-occurrence, with a repertoire-size bias correction applied to the TCR pairs. False discovery rates were estimated in a later analysis by permuting HLA or CMV assignments 20 times. In a later analysis, co-occurring TCRs were grouped using DBSCAN, with TCRdist sequence similarity added in when clustering inside HLA-allele-positive subsets. Repertoires with fewer than 30,000 or more than 120,000 public chains, plus five repertoires with anomalous nucleotide sharing, were excluded from co-occurrence clustering. In TCRdb, the immuneACCESS table is reduced to in-frame sequences with V and J assigned. These tables do not hold every clone; where another copy was compared, an unresolved V gene accounts for under half, and the others remain unexplained. The V and J calls and clone size were taken over from that table, and D and trimming were inferred from the DNA. A total of approximately 140,000 clones appear in this sample, more than 65% of them only once. 5% to 6.5% of the sample belongs to the ten largest clones.

The cohort was made up of under 800 healthy bone marrow donors. Cohort members were all nominally healthy when sampled, although unrecorded immune exposures were likely present. The donor was CMV seropositive and belonged to the group of 250 to 300 seropositive cohort members. A peripheral blood sample was provided by each donor, and peripheral blood mononuclear cells were used for TCR beta sequencing. The Qiagen DNeasy Blood Extraction Kit was used to extract genomic DNA from the blood cell samples. This clonotype was obtained from a man aged 50 or older in good health and CMV-seropositive. The sequencing input was PBMCs. The sequence links TRBV12-5 to TRBJ2-7; 10 nucleotides in the junction match TRBD2. In nucleotides, the sequence is TGTGCTAGTGGTCCGCCTAGCGGGAGAGAGCAGTACTTC. This is translated as CASGPPSGREQYF.